The source of this T cell receptor (beta chain) is a study of beta chain features in type 1 diabetes. Across the study: Age, gender and cell yields were similar between patients and healthy donors. General study results and limits: A pattern of fewer insertions and more deletions at VDJ junctions was seen in type 1 diabetes patients.

V was trimmed by 0 bases and J by 0 bases, leaving 5 bases between them. The CDR3 consists of 15 residues. Germline-derived CDR1 and CDR2 are MDHEN and SYDVKM. About this clone itself: Its antigen is currently unknown.

Expressed TCRB transcripts were sequenced because the isolated RNA had all been reverse transcribed beforehand. Clones were sequenced by immunoSEQ multiplex PCR, and TCRdb holds only the in-frame ones, with some missing. In the table there are hundreds of thousands of clones, around 15% of which are singletons. Blood was collected once per donor into heparin, averaging around 120 mL. The sample consisted of naive CD4+ T cells from blood. The sequence was collected from a man aged 18 to 30 in good health. This chain connects TRBV28 to TRBJ2-2; no firm D call. The CDR3 loop is CASSLWGTNTGELFF. The CDR3 nucleotides read TGTGCCAGCAGTTTATGGGGGACGAACACCGGGGAGCTGTTTTTT.